The 22 T cell receptor beta chains given below trace back to one sample, sequenced in a study of cytomegalovirus exposure and HLA in healthy donors (dated by TCRdb to the late 2010s). The method was the immunoSEQ multiplex PCR assay. The multiplex PCR relied on a mix of 60 forward primers for TCR Vbeta segments and 13 reverse primers for TCR Jbeta segments. TCRdb mirrors the immuneACCESS table, restricted to in-frame sequences. Some clones are absent from its copies; in checked studies, under half trace to an unresolved V gene, and the reason for the others is unknown. Recorded for this sample are about 190,000 clones; under 85% of them occurred a single time. Less than 2% of the sample comes from the top ten. The material sequenced was PBMCs. These receptors all come from a woman aged 18-29 years in good health and CMV-seronegative.

The chain uses TRBV7-9 and TRBJ1-1; D remains ambiguous. Per the germline V gene, CDR1 is SEHNR and CDR2 is FQNEAQ (reference sequence). V lost 5 bases, J lost 8 bases, and 15 bases lay in between. This CDR3 contains 13 residues. For the CDR3, the DNA is TGTGCCAGCAGCCTCGGAGGGAGCCAGGAAGCTTTCTTT. The encoded protein is CASSLGGSQEAFF.

The chain recombines TRBV6-1 with TRBJ2-7; D is ambiguous. CDR3 length equals 12 residues. Trimming took off 1 base at V and 6 bases at J, with 7 bases between the two ends. CDR1 and CDR2 from the germline V gene are MNHNS and SASEGT. CDR3 protein: CASSEGSSEQYF. The CDR3 DNA sequence: TGTGCCAGCAGTGAAGGTAGCTCCGAGCAGTACTTC.

This clone showed up just a few times. V is TRBV30 and J is TRBJ1-1; possible D gene TRBD1, 6 bases. CDR1 GTSNPN and CDR2 SVGIG come from the germline V gene (reference sequence). CDR3 length: 11 amino acids. Deletions cut 1 base from V and 9 bases from J, with 9 bases between. The CDR3 coding sequence is TGTGCCTGGAGTGCGGGGGGCCAAGCTTTCTTT. This sequence encodes CAWSAGGQAFF. The full variable domain, rest sourced from reference TRBV30 and TRBJ1-1, is SQTIHQWPATLVQPVGSPLSLECTVEGTSNPNLYWYRQAAGRGLQLLFYSVGIGQISSEVPQNLSASRPQDRQFILSSKKLLLSDSGFYLCAWSAGGQAFFGQGTRLTVV.

The rearrangement links TRBV5-1 to TRBJ1-1; perhaps TRBD1 as D (6 bases). The CDR3 loop spans 14 amino acids. V was pared by 1 base and J by 4 bases, with 11 bases between. Germline values: CDR1 SGHRS, CDR2 YFSETQ. The CDR3 here is CASSLTGLGTEAFF. CDR3 DNA: TGCGCCAGCAGCTTGACAGGGTTGGGCACTGAAGCTTTCTTT.

The rearrangement joins TRBV6-1 to TRBJ1-1; D call uncertain. CDR3 size: 15 residues. Per germline, CDR1 MNHNS and CDR2 SASEGT. V was clipped by 2 bases and J by 0 bases, with 10 bases between them. CDR3 DNA: TGTGCCAGCAGTGAATATGCCAGTATGAACACTGAAGCTTTCTTT. It yields the protein CASSEYASMNTEAFF.

This clone was counted only a few times. The V call is TRBV6-4, the J call TRBJ2-3; D unresolved. The CDR3 extends over 14 amino acids. V lost 4 bases to trimming and J lost 1 base, with 9 bases between them. CDR1 MRHNA and CDR2 SNTAGT come from the germline V gene. This CDR3 reads CASSVDIGTDTQYF. The CDR3 DNA reads as TGTGCCAGCAGTGTCGACATTGGCACAGATACGCAGTATTTT.

The CDR3 loop reads CASSSGGASAEAFF. The CDR3 nucleotides read TGTGCCAGCAGCTCAGGAGGGGCGAGCGCTGAAGCTTTCTTT. The J gene is TRBJ1-1, the V gene TRBV7-9; tentatively, D is TRBD1 (5 bases). The CDR3 consists of 14 residues. V lost 4 bases and J lost 6, with 15 bases in between. Germline lookup yields CDR1 SEHNR and CDR2 FQNEAQ (reference sequence). The whole variable domain, remainder taken from reference TRBV7-9 and TRBJ1-1, is DTGVSQNPRHKITKRGQNVTFRCDPISEHNRLYWYRQTLGQGPEFLTYFQNEAQLEKSRLLSDRFSAERPKGSFSTLEIQRTEQGDSAMYLCASSSGGASAEAFFGQGTRLTVV.

This clone came up once. This chain joins TRBV7-3 and TRBJ1-5, with 7 bases identical to TRBD1. This CDR3 spans 15 amino acids. J was trimmed by 4 bases and V by 1 base; bases with no gene match: 4. The germline CDR1 and CDR2 sequences are SGHTA and FQGTGA. The CDR3 sequence: CASSLMGQKNQPQHF. The CDR3 nucleotides read TGTGCCAGCAGCTTAATGGGACAGAAAAATCAGCCCCAGCATTTT.

This clone was seen only a few times. The chain links TRBV9 to TRBJ1-1, with TRBD1 identical over 9 bases. Germline trimming cut 2 bases from V and 7 bases from J; bases unmatched to any gene: 6. The length of the CDR3 is 14 residues. Looked up from germline, CDR1 is SGDLS and CDR2 is YYNGEE. The chain's CDR3 is CASSVGTGSGEAFF. The CDR3 DNA is TGTGCCAGCAGCGTTGGGACAGGGAGCGGTGAAGCTTTCTTT.

The chain employs TRBV10-2 and TRBJ2-3; 8 nucleotides match TRBD2. The CDR3 is 17 residues long. V shed 0 bases and J 8 bases; nucleotides not matched to a gene: 13. Per germline, CDR1 WSHSY and CDR2 SAAADI. CDR3 protein: CASSESGLAGIPGTQYF. Here the CDR3 DNA reads TGCGCCAGCAGTGAGTCAGGGCTAGCGGGTATCCCCGGTACGCAGTATTTT.

The chain has TRBV11-2 and TRBJ2-3; 10 nucleotides line up with TRBD2. CDR1 is SGHAT, CDR2 FQNNGV, per germline. The CDR3 runs 17 residues. V shed 5 bases and J 3 bases; nucleotides not matched to a gene: 11. The DNA of the CDR3 is TGTGCCAGCAGCACCCCCGGAGCGGGGGGGCCGACAGATACGCAGTATTTT. Translated, it gives CASSTPGAGGPTDTQYF.

This clone has more than one count but fewer than ten. This chain uses TRBV4-2 with TRBJ1-1, with a possible D match to TRBD1 (5 bases). This CDR3 is built from 17 residues. V was pared by 4 bases and J by 4 bases, with 22 bases between. Germline V lookup: CDR1 LGHNA, CDR2 YNFKEQ. CDR3 nucleotide sequence: TGTGCCAGCAGCCTAAACCCCGGAGGGGAAGTGGGCACTGAAGCTTTCTTT. Translated: CASSLNPGGEVGTEAFF.

This clone was counted a single time. The V gene is TRBV5-4, the J gene TRBJ1-1; a possible D gene is TRBD1 (6 bases). Trimming shortened V by 0 bases and J by 1 base, and 13 bases separated the two germline ends. The CDR3 spans 16 residues. The germline gives CDR1 SGHNT, CDR2 YYREEE (reference sequence). CDR3 sequence (DNA): TGTGCCAGCAGCTTGGCTCAGGGGTCTCCGAACACTGAAGCTTTCTTT. The encoded protein is CASSLAQGSPNTEAFF.

The chain links TRBV7-9 to TRBJ1-2; TRBD1 matches at 10 bases. From germline, CDR1 is SEHNR and CDR2 FQNEAQ (reference sequence). The CDR3 has 16 residues. V trimming: 0 bases; J trimming: 4 bases; junction bases outside the gene matches: 5. The CDR3 spells CASSLAGTGATYGYTF. For the CDR3, the DNA is TGTGCCAGCAGCTTAGCCGGGACAGGGGCGACCTATGGCTACACCTTC.

The sample holds one count of this clone. V usage is TRBV15 and J usage is TRBJ2-1, with 8 bases fitting TRBD2. Germline V lookup: CDR1 LNHNV, CDR2 YYDKDF (reference sequence). With 3 bases clipped from V and 2 bases from J, the junction kept 9 bases outside the gene matches. The length of the CDR3 is 17 residues. This CDR3 is CATSSNAGGTTYNEQFF. The DNA for the CDR3 is TGTGCCACCAGCAGTAACGCGGGAGGAACCACCTACAATGAGCAGTTCTTC.

This chain connects TRBV7-6 to TRBJ2-7; 13 positions match TRBD2. There are 18 residues in the CDR3. Germline V gene sequence: CDR1 SGHVS, CDR2 FNYEAQ. Losses at the gene ends were 4 bases for V and 5 bases for J; bases not matched to a gene: 14. CDR3 coding DNA: TGTGCCAGCAGCTACGATCTATGGACTAGCGGGAGTCATGACGAGCAGTACTTC. Its protein product is CASSYDLWTSGSHDEQYF.

The V gene is TRBV9, the J gene TRBJ1-1; the D gene is possibly TRBD1 (5 bases). CDR1 is SGDLS and CDR2 is YYNGEE in the germline V gene. This CDR3 is built from 15 residues. V lost 0 bases to trimming and J lost 0 bases, with 9 bases between them. As DNA, the CDR3 is TGTGCCAGCAGCGTAGAGGAGGGGATGAACACTGAAGCTTTCTTT. Translated, it gives CASSVEEGMNTEAFF.

The V gene is TRBV4-1, the J gene TRBJ1-2; D is undetermined. This CDR3 contains 16 residues. Germline CDR1 is MGHRA and CDR2 is YSYEKL. V lost 4 bases to trimming and J lost 2 bases, with 17 bases between them. CDR3 sequence: CASSLAAVSTNYGYTF. The CDR3 DNA follows: TGCGCCAGCAGCCTAGCCGCCGTAAGTACGAACTATGGCTACACCTTC.

The rearrangement joins TRBV9 to TRBJ1-2, with a tentative D call TRBD1 (5 bases). Per germline, CDR1 SGDLS and CDR2 YYNGEE. The CDR3 totals 15 residues. The germline V and J ends were trimmed by 1 base and 5 bases, with 15 bases remaining between them. CDR3 in DNA: TGTGCCAGCAGCGTAAGGCAGGGTTTTAAGTATGGCTACACCTTC. This gives the protein CASSVRQGFKYGYTF.

As DNA, the CDR3 is TGTGCCAGCAGTGACGAACCAACCCGGGAGTACGGCACCGGGGAGCTGTTTTTT. Its translation: CASSDEPTREYGTGELFF. The chain uses TRBV5-4 and TRBJ2-2, with D perhaps TRBD2 (6 bases). Germline lookup yields CDR1 SGHNT and CDR2 YYREEE (reference sequence). CDR3 size: 18 residues. Trimming took 5 bases from V and 4 from J, leaving 24 bases between them.

The chain combines TRBV6-5 with TRBJ1-6; 7 bases fit TRBD1. The junction had 8 bases not matched to a gene; V was cut back by 5 bases and J by 7 bases. The CDR3 contains 15 residues. The germline CDR1 and CDR2 sequences are MNHEY and SVGAGI. CDR3 sequence reads: CASSQDRTLNSPLHF. Written as DNA, the CDR3 is TGTGCCAGCAGTCAGGACAGGACACTCAATTCACCCCTCCACTTT.

V gene TRBV9 combines with J gene TRBJ2-1, with a possible D match to TRBD2 (7 bases). The CDR3 length is 15 residues. Per the germline V gene, CDR1 is SGDLS and CDR2 is YYNGEE. V lost 0 bases and J lost 9, with 16 bases in between. The DNA of the CDR3 is TGTGCCAGCAGCGTAGAAGGCCGCGGGGGCATTGAGCAGTTCTTC. Protein product: CASSVEGRGGIEQFF.